Listed below are T cell receptor beta chains from one sample, sequenced in a study of shared clonotypes between healthy human individuals. Clones were read by immunoSEQ multiplex PCR, and TCRdb kept only the in-frame ones, dropping some. In the table there are around 700,000 clones, 92% of which are singletons. The sequenced material came from naive CD8+ T cells sorted from blood. Receptors originate from a young man in good health. Each CDR3 is given with its conserved first and last residue. D genes are given only for firm matches. Size is omitted from some rows. Given values are once, few, many or a class for expanded clones.

TRBJ1-1 . . TRBV28 TGTGCCAGCAGTTTCGGCGTTGGGGGAACTGAAGCTTTCTTT CASSFGVGGTEAFF
TRBJ2-5 . . TRBV7-9 TGTGCCAGCAGCTTAGCCGCAGAGACCCAGTACTTC CASSLAAETQYF
TRBJ2-5 . . TRBV11-2 TGTGCCAGCAGCTTAGTTGGGCGGGCCTACAGACAAGAGACCCAGTACTTC CASSLVGRAYRQETQYF
TRBJ2-1 . . TRBV4-1 TGCGCCAGCAGCCAGACGCAACGGCGGTCCAATGAGCAGTTCTTC CASSQTQRRSNEQFF
TRBJ2-3 . . TRBV14 TGTGCCAGCAGCCAAGATAATCTTGGATTTACAGATACGCAGTATTTT CASSQDNLGFTDTQYF
TRBJ2-7 . TRBD1 TRBV4-3 TGCGCCAGCAGTCTCGACAGGGCCACCTACGAGCAGTACTTC CASSLDRATYEQYF
TRBJ1-5 . . TRBV28 TGTGCCAGCAGTTCGGGGCTCGGGGGGATCAGCAATCAGCCCCAGCATTTT CASSSGLGGISNQPQHF
TRBJ1-2 . . TRBV9 TGTGCCAGCAGCGGTACAGGGAGTGACTATGGCTACACCTTC CASSGTGSDYGYTF
TRBJ2-3 once . TRBV4-1 TGCGCCAGCAGCCACTATACAGGGACAGATACGCAGTATTTT CASSHYTGTDTQYF
TRBJ2-7 once TRBD2 TRBV7-9 TGTGCCAGCAGTCAGATTCCGGGGGGGCTGTACTACGAGCAGTACTTC CASSQIPGGLYYEQYF
TRBJ2-7 . . TRBV6-5 TGTGCCAGCAGTTACTCGCTCCACTCCGACGAGCAGTACTTC CASSYSLHSDEQYF
TRBJ2-1 once . TRBV7-8 TGTGCCAGCAGCTCCCCCCCGGGAGCGGGTCACAATGAGCAGTTCTTC CASSSPPGAGHNEQFF
TRBJ1-5 . TRBD1 TRBV28 TGTGCCAGCGAAGGACAGGTCAATCAGCCCCAGCATTTT CASEGQVNQPQHF
TRBJ1-4 . . TRBV10-3 TGTGCCATCAGTGAGTCGGCAGGGCTGAATGAAAAACTGTTTTTT CAISESAGLNEKLFF
TRBJ2-7 . TRBD2 TRBV14 TGTGCCAGCAGCCAACGGCTGGCCGGGAGGACTTACGAGCAGTACTTC CASSQRLAGRTYEQYF
TRBJ1-5 few . TRBV27 TGTGCCAGCAGTGGCGGCAATCAGCCCCAGCATTTT CASSGGNQPQHF
TRBJ2-1 . TRBD1 TRBV5-1 TGCGCCAGCAGCACCAATACAGGGGGCTCCTACAATGAGCAGTTCTTC CASSTNTGGSYNEQFF
TRBJ2-3 once TRBD2 TRBV6-5 TGTGCCAGCAGTTACTCTATGACTAGCGGGAGGGATACGCAGTATTTT CASSYSMTSGRDTQYF
TRBJ2-5 . . TRBV19 TGTGCCAGTAGTATAGTGGGGGGAGTGAACCAAGAGACCCAGTACTTC CASSIVGGVNQETQYF
TRBJ2-7 . TRBD2 TRBV19 TGTGCCAGTAGCCTAGCGGGAGGGCCCTTCTACGAGCAGTACTTC CASSLAGGPFYEQYF
TRBJ1-5 . . TRBV6-4 TGTGCCAGCAGTGATACGTATAGCAATCAGCCCCAGCATTTT CASSDTYSNQPQHF
TRBJ2-7 few TRBD2 TRBV6-1 TGTGCCAGCGTAGGACTAGCGGGGAGCTCCTACGAGCAGTACTTC CASVGLAGSSYEQYF
TRBJ2-2 . . TRBV10-1 TGCGCCAGCAGTGATACAGGGAGCGGGGAGCTGTTTTTT CASSDTGSGELFF
TRBJ2-1 . . TRBV11-2 TGTGCCAGCAGCTTAGATCTTAACGGCAATGAGCAGTTCTTC CASSLDLNGNEQFF
TRBJ1-1 . TRBD1 TRBV14 TGTGCCAGCAGCCCTAGGGACAGGAACACTGAAGCTTTCTTT CASSPRDRNTEAFF
TRBJ1-1 . . TRBV7-9 TGTGCCAGCAGCTCCATAGGGCCAGAGGGATTCATGAACACTGAAGCTTTCTTT CASSSIGPEGFMNTEAFF
TRBJ2-7 . . TRBV9 TGTGCCAGCAGTGTAGGTGTCTCCTACGAGCAGTACTTC CASSVGVSYEQYF
TRBJ2-3 . . TRBV2 TGTGCCAGCAGTGAAGATGCCGACCCTAGCACAGATACGCAGTATTTT CASSEDADPSTDTQYF
TRBJ2-7 . TRBD1 TRBV15 TGTGCCACCAGCAGAGATTGGGGGACAGGGGGCGTCTACGAGCAGTACTTC CATSRDWGTGGVYEQYF
TRBJ2-7 . TRBD1 TRBV5-1 TGCGCCAGCAGCTTGGTGGGGACAGGGGCCTACGAGCAGTACTTC CASSLVGTGAYEQYF
TRBJ2-7 . TRBD1 TRBV5-1 TGCGCCAGCAGCTTCCGGACAGGGGGCTACGAGCAGTACTTC CASSFRTGGYEQYF
TRBJ2-3 . TRBD1 TRBV4-3 TGCGCCAGCAGCCAAGCTCAGGGGGGCACAGATACGCAGTATTTT CASSQAQGGTDTQYF
TRBJ2-7 . . TRBV11-2 TGTGCCAGCAGCTTAGTCGAGCGACCCTACGAGCAGTACTTC CASSLVERPYEQYF
TRBJ1-1 . . TRBV7-8 TGTGCCAGCAGCTCGGACACCTTCCTATCGGGCACTGAAGCTTTCTTT CASSSDTFLSGTEAFF
TRBJ2-1 once TRBD2 TRBV2 TGTGCCAGCAGTGATGGGTTTAGCGGGAGGGACTACTACAATGAGCAGTTCTTC CASSDGFSGRDYYNEQFF
TRBJ2-7 . TRBD2 TRBV4-1 TGCGCCAGCAGCCCTCAGATTGCGGGAGGCTACGAGCAGTACTTC CASSPQIAGGYEQYF
TRBJ1-5 . TRBD1 TRBV6-6 TGTGCCAGCAGCGGGACAGGGCACCAGCCCCAGCATTTT CASSGTGHQPQHF
TRBJ2-7 . TRBD2 TRBV28 TGTGCCAGCACCGGGACTAGCGGGACCTACGAGCAGTACTTC CASTGTSGTYEQYF
TRBJ2-1 . . TRBV28 TGTGCCAGCAGCTCGGGCCTCGGGTACAATGAGCAGTTCTTC CASSSGLGYNEQFF
TRBJ1-1 . . TRBV6-1 TGTGCCAGCAGTGCGACTCATGTAGGGGAGACTGAAGCTTTCTTT CASSATHVGETEAFF
TRBJ2-7 . TRBD1 TRBV7-3 TGTGCCAGCAGCTTTGAAGGGACAGGGCCGAGCGAGCAGTACTTC CASSFEGTGPSEQYF
TRBJ2-7 . TRBD1 TRBV5-5 TGTGCCAGCAGCCAAGGGACAGGGAGCGGGTACGAGCAGTACTTC CASSQGTGSGYEQYF
TRBJ2-2 . . TRBV19 TGTGCCAGTAGTATCCTGCCCGGCCAAGGGCCTTCTCAGTTTGTCGGGGAGCTGTTTTTT CASSILPGQGPSQFVGELFF
TRBJ2-6 . TRBD1 TRBV28 TGTGCCAGCAGTCTGCCCCCGGGACAGAGATACTCTGGGGCCAACGTCCTGACTTTC CASSLPPGQRYSGANVLTF
TRBJ2-2 . TRBD2 TRBV29-1 TGCAGCGTTGAAAGAGCGGGAGATAGCGGGGAGCTGTTTTTT CSVERAGDSGELFF
TRBJ1-2 . . TRBV7-9 TGTGCCAGCAGCTTAGATTCGGACGCCTATGGCTACACCTTC CASSLDSDAYGYTF
TRBJ2-3 . TRBD1 TRBV23-1 TGCGCCAGCAGTTGGTCTTATAACGGACAGGGGCGGGAGCCCACAGATACGCAGTATTTT CASSWSYNGQGREPTDTQYF
TRBJ2-3 . TRBD1 TRBV19 TGTGCCAGTAGCCCGGACAGGAGCACAGATACGCAGTATTTT CASSPDRSTDTQYF
TRBJ1-2 few TRBD1 TRBV6-5 TGTGCCAGCAGTTACCAGGGGGGTAATGGCTACACCTTC CASSYQGGNGYTF
TRBJ2-1 . . TRBV4-1 TGCGCCAGCGCCCAGGAGGGCTATTACAATGAGCAGTTCTTC CASAQEGYYNEQFF
TRBJ2-1 . . TRBV5-4 TGTGCCTGCGGGCAGGTCGGACACAATGAGCAGTTCTTC CACGQVGHNEQFF
TRBJ2-1 . TRBD2 TRBV11-2 TGTGCCAGCAGCCCCTGGGGTAGCGGGAGTTCGTACAATGAGCAGTTCTTC CASSPWGSGSSYNEQFF
TRBJ2-7 . . TRBV27 TGTGCCAGCAGTTTAGGTCGCTCCTACGAGCAGTACTTC CASSLGRSYEQYF
TRBJ2-1 . . TRBV4-3 TGCGCCAGCAGCCAAGAGACAGGGCGGGGCTCCTACAATGAGCAGTTCTTC CASSQETGRGSYNEQFF
TRBJ2-7 . TRBD2 TRBV4-3 TGCGCCAGCAGCCAAGATATGGGACTAGCGGGAAGGGGCTACGAGCAGTACTTC CASSQDMGLAGRGYEQYF
TRBJ2-6 . . TRBV21-1 TGTGCCAGCAACAGGCTCCCTGGCTCTGGGGCCAACGTCCTGACTTTC CASNRLPGSGANVLTF
TRBJ1-1 . . TRBV19 TGTGCCAGTAGTCCAACACTGAACACTGAAGCTTTCTTT CASSPTLNTEAFF
TRBJ1-1 once . TRBV7-5 TGTGCCAGAAGCTCCCGATCCCCACGGGACACTGAAGCTTTCTTT CARSSRSPRDTEAFF
TRBJ2-2 . TRBD2 TRBV10-3 TGTGCCATCAGTGAGACGAAGACTAGCGGGAGAAGAGGGGACACCGGGGAGCTGTTTTTT CAISETKTSGRRGDTGELFF
TRBJ2-7 . . TRBV7-3 TGTGCCAGCAGCTCGGACCCGGGATACGAGCAGTACTTC CASSSDPGYEQYF